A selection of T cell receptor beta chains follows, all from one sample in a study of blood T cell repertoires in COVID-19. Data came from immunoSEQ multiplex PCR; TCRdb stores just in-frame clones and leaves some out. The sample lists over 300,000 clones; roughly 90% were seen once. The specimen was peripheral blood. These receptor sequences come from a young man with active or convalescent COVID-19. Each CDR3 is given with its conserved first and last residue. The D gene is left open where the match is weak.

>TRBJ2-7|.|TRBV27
CASSWGHTYEQYF
TGTGCCAGCAGTTGGGGACATACCTACGAGCAGTACTTC
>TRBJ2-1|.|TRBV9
CASSVEASWNEQFF
TGTGCCAGCAGCGTAGAGGCTAGCTGGAATGAGCAGTTCTTC
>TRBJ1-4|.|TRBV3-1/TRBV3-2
CASSQGGARGNEKLFF
TGTGCCAGCAGCCAAGGCGGGGCCCGAGGGAATGAAAAACTGTTTTTT
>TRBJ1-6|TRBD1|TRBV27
CASGSQGAHNSPLHF
TGTGCCAGCGGCTCTCAGGGGGCCCATAATTCACCCCTCCACTTT
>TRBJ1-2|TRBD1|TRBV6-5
CASRTGSSGYTF
TGTGCCAGCCGGACAGGGAGCAGTGGCTACACCTTC
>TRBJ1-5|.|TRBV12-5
CARTGKPNQPQHF
TGTGCTAGAACCGGGAAGCCCAATCAGCCCCAGCATTTT
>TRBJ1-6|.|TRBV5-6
CASSLGLGVGNSPLHF
TGTGCCAGCAGCTTGGGCCTAGGGGTAGGTAATTCACCCCTCCACTTT
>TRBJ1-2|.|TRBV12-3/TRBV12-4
CASSPQGRGYTF
TGTGCCAGCAGTCCCCAGGGTCGCGGCTACACCTTC
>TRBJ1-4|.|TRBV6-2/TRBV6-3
CASSYSGRGNEKLFF
TGTGCCAGCAGTTACTCCGGCAGGGGTAATGAAAAACTGTTTTTT
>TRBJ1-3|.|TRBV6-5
CASEGSGNTIYF
TGTGCCAGCGAGGGCTCTGGAAACACCATATATTTT
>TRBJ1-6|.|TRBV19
CASSLQVGGSPLHF
TGTGCCAGTAGTCTCCAGGTGGGGGGATCACCCCTCCACTTT
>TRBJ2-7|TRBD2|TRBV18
CASSPPGGGYYEQYF
TGTGCCAGCTCACCACCGGGGGGGGGATACTACGAGCAGTACTTC
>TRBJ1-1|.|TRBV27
CASSLTGLNTEAFF
TGTGCCAGCAGTTTAACAGGGTTGAACACTGAAGCTTTCTTT
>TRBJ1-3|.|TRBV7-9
CATQQGSGNTIYF
TGTGCCACCCAACAGGGCTCTGGAAACACCATATATTTT
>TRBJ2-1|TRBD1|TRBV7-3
CASSPQGQLVSYNEQFF
TGTGCCAGCAGCCCCCAGGGACAGCTAGTCTCCTACAATGAGCAGTTCTTC
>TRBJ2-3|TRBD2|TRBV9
CASSVVAGATTDTQYF
TGTGCCAGCAGCGTGGTAGCGGGGGCGACCACAGATACGCAGTATTTT
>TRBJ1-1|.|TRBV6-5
CASSYGDRVRTEAFF
TGTGCCAGCAGTTACGGCGACAGAGTACGAACTGAAGCTTTCTTT
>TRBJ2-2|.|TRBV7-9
CASSLGRATGELFF
TGTGCCAGCAGCTTGGGCAGGGCCACCGGGGAGCTGTTTTTT
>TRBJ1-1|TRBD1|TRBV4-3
CASSRRDSHTEAFF
TGCGCCAGCAGCCGCCGGGACAGTCACACTGAAGCTTTCTTT
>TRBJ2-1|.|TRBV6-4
CASSVAVNNEQFF
TGTGCCAGCAGTGTAGCAGTGAACAATGAGCAGTTCTTC
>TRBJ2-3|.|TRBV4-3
CASSQEGAGPDTQYF
TGCGCCAGCAGCCAAGAGGGGGCAGGTCCAGATACGCAGTATTTT
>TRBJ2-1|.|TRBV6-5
CASRETRISYNEQFF
TGTGCCAGCAGGGAGACTAGAATCTCCTACAATGAGCAGTTCTTC